This T cell receptor beta chain originates from a study of blood T cell repertoires in COVID-19. Across the study: Sample material is recorded as cDNA or gDNA derived from T cells, B-cell-depleted T cells, or PBMCs.

The CDR3 totals 16 residues. In germline, CDR1 is SGHTA, CDR2 FQGNSA. V shed 1 base, J shed 2 bases, and the junction held 1 base outside the gene matches. TCRdb's table, derived via immunoSEQ multiplex PCR, lists solely in-frame clones and lacks some. This table has about 140,000 clones, approximately 90% appearing once. This receptor was identified in a woman of 80 years or more with acute or convalescent COVID-19. The genes are TRBV7-2 and TRBJ2-1, with 11 bases that match TRBD2. The sequencing sample was made of peripheral blood. The CDR3 nucleotides read TGTGCCAGCAGCTTAGATAGCGGGGGGGCCTACAATGAGCAGTTCTTC. It specifies CASSLDSGGAYNEQFF.